This T cell receptor beta chain was found in a study of CD8+ T cells in alopecia areata. Study results and caveats: It was less clear whether patients shared TCRs than it was in mice, possibly because of HLA. Alopecia totalis/universalis scalp especially showed more expanded CD8+ clones than normal scalp.

Punch biopsies of lesional scalp, plus peripheral blood, were taken from alopecia areata patients. Sorting from PBMCs produced CD4+ and CD8+ T cells. A note on this clone: Antigen specificity is unknown.

Sequencing templates came from extracted RNA that was reverse transcribed into cDNA. Sequencing was performed with immunoSEQ multiplex PCR; in TCRdb, only in-frame clones are kept and a portion is missing. Among tens of thousands of clones listed, roughly 51% were seen once. Trimming cost V 3 bases and J 2 bases, with 7 bases left between them. The germline gives CDR1 SEHNR, CDR2 FQNEAQ (reference sequence). The CDR3 is 13 residues long. The specimen was NKG2D-high CD8+ T cells sorted from blood. The TCR comes from a human donor with alopecia areata. This chain connects TRBV7-9 to TRBJ2-5; possibly TRBD1 for D (5 bases). The CDR3 region is CASSFPGQETQYF. Written as DNA, the CDR3 is TGTGCCAGCAGCTTCCCAGGGCAAGAGACCCAGTACTTC.